These 15 T cell receptor beta chains originate from one sample sequenced in a study of Ad26.COV2.S vaccination and SARS-CoV-2 variants. As for treatment: around 19 received Ad26.COV2.S at low or high dose, single or two shots; 5 received placebo; per-sample allocation not given. The samples were gathered on day 63 after the first injection of vaccine or placebo. Only in-frame clones appear in the TCRdb table, and some are missing; sequencing was by immunoSEQ multiplex PCR. This sample has 430,000 or so clones, with 85% to 90% found just once. Source: peripheral blood, taken in a trial of Ad26.COV2.S vaccine versus placebo. Receptors originate from a person between 18 and 60 years old who received the Ad26.COV2.S COVID-19 vaccine or a placebo.

A remark on this clone: Other DNA variants within this sample encode the same CDR3. The chain employs TRBV10-3 and TRBJ2-3; 10 bases map to TRBD2. Germline V lookup: CDR1 ENHRY, CDR2 SYGVKD. The CDR3 consists of 15 residues. Losses at the gene ends were 4 bases for V and 2 bases for J; bases not matched to a gene: 3. CDR3: CAISGTSGSTDTQYF. CDR3 nucleotides: TGTGCCATCAGTGGGACTAGCGGCTCCACAGATACGCAGTATTTT.

The V call is TRBV10-3, the J call TRBJ2-1; 12 nucleotides line up with TRBD1. The CDR3 covers 13 residues. Germline V gene lookup returns CDR1 ENHRY and CDR2 SYGVKD. Trimming took 9 bases from V and 6 from J; bases not matched to a gene: 3. CDR3 in amino acids: CAMGQGASNEQFF. The DNA of the CDR3 is TGTGCCATGGGACAGGGGGCTTCCAATGAGCAGTTCTTC.

The V call is TRBV7-3, the J call TRBJ2-1, with D unclear. V was cut by 5 bases and J by 9 bases, with 14 bases left in between. The germline CDR1 and CDR2 sequences are SGHTA and FQGTGA. The CDR3 has 13 amino acids. The CDR3 protein is CASSLPGLGEQFF. The CDR3 DNA is TGTGCCAGCAGCCTGCCTGGTTTGGGTGAGCAGTTCTTC.

The V gene is TRBV12-5, the J gene TRBJ1-5, with a weak D call TRBD1 (6 bases). This CDR3 comprises 15 residues. Germline lookup yields CDR1 LGHNT and CDR2 FRNRAP. V dropped 1 base and J dropped 3 bases, with 10 bases sitting between them. This chain's CDR3 is CASGLGQVYNQPQHF. In DNA form, the CDR3 reads TGTGCTAGTGGTTTGGGACAGGTTTACAATCAGCCCCAGCATTTT.

This sequence joins TRBV9 and TRBJ1-6; TRBD1 agrees at 9 bases. Germline CDR1 is SGDLS and CDR2 is YYNGEE. V lost 2 bases and J lost 9; bases outside the gene matches: 3. The CDR3 consists of 14 residues. DNA of the CDR3: TGTGCCAGCAGCGTCCGGGACAGGGTTTCACCCCTCCACTTT. Translation gives CASSVRDRVSPLHF. Filled out from reference TRBV9 and TRBJ1-6, the complete variable domain reads DSGVTQTPKHLITATGQRVTLRCSPRSGDLSVYWYQQSLDQGLQFLIQYYNGEERAKGNILERFSAQQFPDLHSELNLSSLELGDSALYFCASSVRDRVSPLHFGNGTRLTVT.

This chain connects TRBV5-8 to TRBJ1-2; possibly TRBD1 for D (6 bases). The V gene's germline CDR1 is SGHTS and CDR2 YDEGEE. The V end was cut by 4 bases, the J end by 0 bases, with 13 bases between. CDR3 size: 15 residues. The CDR3 coding sequence is TGTGCCAGCAGCCCCCAGGGGCCGACTAACTATGGCTACACCTTC. Encoded protein: CASSPQGPTNYGYTF.

V is TRBV5-1 and J is TRBJ1-1; D ambiguous. CDR1 is SGHRS and CDR2 is YFSETQ in the germline V gene. The CDR3 covers 17 residues. The ends were cut back, 0 bases at V and 2 bases at J, with 17 bases in the middle. CDR3 sequence: CASSLASGGDLNTEAFF. The CDR3 nucleotides read TGCGCCAGCAGCTTGGCATCAGGTGGAGACCTAAACACTGAAGCTTTCTTT.

This clone was found once. V and J are TRBV18 and TRBJ1-1; D remains unclear. The V gene's germline CDR1 is KGHSH and CDR2 LQKENI. The CDR3 length is 15 residues. Deletions cut 2 bases from V and 3 bases from J, with 13 bases between. The CDR3 DNA sequence: TGTGCCAGCTCACCAACCGGGCTCACCGACACTGAAGCTTTCTTT. Its translation is CASSPTGLTDTEAFF.

J is TRBJ2-7 and V is TRBV5-1, with D unclear. CDR1 is SGHRS, CDR2 YFSETQ, per germline. This CDR3 is built from 14 residues. Trimming removed 5 bases at V and 4 bases at J, with 16 bases between. The CDR3: CASSVSGFQYEQYF. Written as DNA, the CDR3 is TGCGCCAGCAGTGTATCCGGGTTCCAGTACGAGCAGTACTTC. The full variable domain, its missing parts supplied by reference TRBV5-1 and TRBJ2-7, is KAGVTQTPRYLIKTRGQQVTLSCSPISGHRSVSWYQQTPGQGLQFLFEYFSETQRNKGNFPGRFSGRQFSNSRSEMNVSTLELGDSALYLCASSVSGFQYEQYFGPGTRLTVT.

CDR3 residues: CASSRLAGDHEQYV. CDR3 sequence (DNA): TGTGCCAGCAGTAGACTAGCGGGAGACCACGAGCAGTACGTC. V and J are TRBV6-6 and TRBJ2-7; the match to TRBD2 covers 12 bases. Germline values: CDR1 MNHNY, CDR2 SVGAGI (reference sequence). J was trimmed by 5 bases and V by 5 bases; bases with no gene match: 4. This CDR3 is built from 14 residues.

The J gene is TRBJ2-3, the V gene TRBV9; 12 bases line up with TRBD2. J was trimmed by 6 bases and V by 4 bases; bases with no gene match: 3. The CDR3 has 14 residues. Germline-derived CDR1 and CDR2 are SGDLS and YYNGEE. The chain's CDR3 is CASSPSGGADTQYF. The CDR3 nucleotides are TGTGCCAGCAGCCCTAGCGGGGGGGCGGATACGCAGTATTTT.

The chain employs TRBV5-1 and TRBJ1-6; maybe TRBD1 (6 bases). This CDR3 spans 15 amino acids. V lost 0 bases and J lost 7, with 11 bases in between. Per the germline V gene, CDR1 is SGHRS and CDR2 is YFSETQ. Here the CDR3 DNA reads TGCGCCAGCAGCTTGGAACAGGGATCGAATTCACCCCTCCACTTT. Protein sequence: CASSLEQGSNSPLHF.

The genes are TRBV6-5 and TRBJ2-1, with D perhaps matching TRBD2 (5 bases). The germline gives CDR1 MNHEY, CDR2 SVGAGI. This CDR3 region has 15 residues. V lost 4 bases, J lost 0 bases, and 10 bases lay in between. CDR3 nucleotide sequence: TGTGCCAGCAGTTCGAGCGGAAGCTCCTACAATGAGCAGTTCTTC. It is translated as CASSSSGSSYNEQFF.

The J gene is TRBJ2-2, the V gene TRBV7-3; no clear D gene. Trimming shortened V by 2 bases and J by 4 bases, and 8 bases separated the two germline ends. Germline values: CDR1 SGHTA, CDR2 FQGTGA. The CDR3 loop spans 14 amino acids. The chain's CDR3 is CASSLLQVTGELFF. The CDR3 bases are TGTGCCAGCAGCTTATTACAAGTCACCGGGGAGCTGTTTTTT.

The gene calls are TRBV6-6 and TRBJ1-2; D gene ambiguous. V lost 4 bases and J lost 7, with 7 bases in between. The germline V gene has CDR1 MNHNY and CDR2 SVGAGI (reference sequence). The CDR3 runs to 11 residues. CDR3 coding DNA: TGTGCCAGCAGTTCGGAGTCTGGCTACACCTTC. The encoded protein is CASSSESGYTF.